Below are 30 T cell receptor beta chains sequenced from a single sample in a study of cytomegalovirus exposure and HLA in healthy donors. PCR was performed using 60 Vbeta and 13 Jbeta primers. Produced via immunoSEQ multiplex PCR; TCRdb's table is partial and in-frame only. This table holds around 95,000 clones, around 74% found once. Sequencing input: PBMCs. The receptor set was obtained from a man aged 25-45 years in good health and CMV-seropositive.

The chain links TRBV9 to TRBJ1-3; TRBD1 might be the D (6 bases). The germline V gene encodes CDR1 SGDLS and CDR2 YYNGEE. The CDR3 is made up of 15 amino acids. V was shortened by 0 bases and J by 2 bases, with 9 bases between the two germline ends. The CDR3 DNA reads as TGTGCCAGCAGCGTAGAAAACAGGGCTGGAAACACCATATATTTT. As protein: CASSVENRAGNTIYF.

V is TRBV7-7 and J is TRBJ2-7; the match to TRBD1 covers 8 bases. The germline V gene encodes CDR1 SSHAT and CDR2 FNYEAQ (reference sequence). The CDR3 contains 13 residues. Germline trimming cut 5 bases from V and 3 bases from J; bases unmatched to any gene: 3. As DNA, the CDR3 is TGTGCCAGCAGCCCAGGACAGGGCTACGAGCAGTACTTC. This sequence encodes CASSPGQGYEQYF.

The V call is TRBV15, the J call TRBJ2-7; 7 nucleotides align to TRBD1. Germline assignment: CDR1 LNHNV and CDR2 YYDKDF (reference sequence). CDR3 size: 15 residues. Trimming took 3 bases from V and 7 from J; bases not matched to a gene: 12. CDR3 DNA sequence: TGTGCCACCAGCAGGGAGACAGGGCTGGCGGGTGAGCAGTACTTC. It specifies CATSRETGLAGEQYF.

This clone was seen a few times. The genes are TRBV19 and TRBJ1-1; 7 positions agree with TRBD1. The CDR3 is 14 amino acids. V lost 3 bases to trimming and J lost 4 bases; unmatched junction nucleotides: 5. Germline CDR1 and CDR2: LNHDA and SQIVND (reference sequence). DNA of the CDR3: TGTGCCAGTAGTATCACAGGGGTCATCACTGAAGCTTTCTTT. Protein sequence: CASSITGVITEAFF.

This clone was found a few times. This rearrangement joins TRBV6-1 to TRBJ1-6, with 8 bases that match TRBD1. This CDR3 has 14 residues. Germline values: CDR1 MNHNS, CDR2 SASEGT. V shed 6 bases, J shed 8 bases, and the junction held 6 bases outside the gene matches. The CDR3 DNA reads TGTGCCAGCAGGAGGGGGGACAGGTATTCACCCCTCCACTTT. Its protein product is CASRRGDRYSPLHF.

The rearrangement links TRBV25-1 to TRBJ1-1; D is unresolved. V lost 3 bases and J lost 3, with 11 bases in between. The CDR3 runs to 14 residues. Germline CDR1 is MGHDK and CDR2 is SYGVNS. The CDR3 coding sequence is TGTGCCAGCAGTGACGGGAAGGGCGACACTGAAGCTTTCTTT. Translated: CASSDGKGDTEAFF.

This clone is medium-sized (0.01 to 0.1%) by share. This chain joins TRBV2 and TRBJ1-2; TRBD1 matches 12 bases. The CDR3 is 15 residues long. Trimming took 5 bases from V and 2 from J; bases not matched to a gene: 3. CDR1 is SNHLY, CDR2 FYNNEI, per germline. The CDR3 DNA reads TGTGCCAGCAGTTCGGGACAGGGGGCAAACTATGGCTACACCTTC. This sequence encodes CASSSGQGANYGYTF.

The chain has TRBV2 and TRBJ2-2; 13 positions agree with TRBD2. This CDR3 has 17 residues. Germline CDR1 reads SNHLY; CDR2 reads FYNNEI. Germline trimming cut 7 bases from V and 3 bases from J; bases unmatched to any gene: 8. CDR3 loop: CASTGGGLAGHTGELFF. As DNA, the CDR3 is TGTGCCAGCACGGGGGGGGGACTAGCGGGGCACACCGGGGAGCTGTTTTTT. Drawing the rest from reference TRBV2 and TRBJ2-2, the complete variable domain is EPEVTQTPSHQVTQMGQEVILRCVPISNHLYFYWYRQILGQKVEFLVSFYNNEISEKSEIFDDQFSVERPDGSNFTLKIRSTKLEDSAMYFCASTGGGLAGHTGELFFGEGSRLTVL.

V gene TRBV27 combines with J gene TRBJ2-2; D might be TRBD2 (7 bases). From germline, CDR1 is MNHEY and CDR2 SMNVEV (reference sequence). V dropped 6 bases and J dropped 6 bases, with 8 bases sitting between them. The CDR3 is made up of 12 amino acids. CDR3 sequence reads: CASRGGAGELFF. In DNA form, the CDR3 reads TGTGCCAGCAGAGGGGGGGCCGGGGAGCTGTTTTTT.

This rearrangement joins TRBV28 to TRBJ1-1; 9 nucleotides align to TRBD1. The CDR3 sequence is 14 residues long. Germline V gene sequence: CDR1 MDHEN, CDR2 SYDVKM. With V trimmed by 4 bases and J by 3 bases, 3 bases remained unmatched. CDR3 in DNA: TGTGCCAGCAGTTGGGGACAGGGATACACTGAAGCTTTCTTT. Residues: CASSWGQGYTEAFF.

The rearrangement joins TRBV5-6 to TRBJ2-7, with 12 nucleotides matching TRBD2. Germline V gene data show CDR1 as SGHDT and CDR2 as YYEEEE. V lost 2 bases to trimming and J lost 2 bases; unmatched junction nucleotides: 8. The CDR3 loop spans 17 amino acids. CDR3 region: CASSFLAGGVNAYEQYF. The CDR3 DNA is TGTGCCAGCAGCTTCCTAGCGGGGGGGGTTAACGCCTACGAGCAGTACTTC. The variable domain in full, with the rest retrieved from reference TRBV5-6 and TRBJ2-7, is DAGVTQSPTHLIKTRGQQVTLRCSPKSGHDTVSWYQQALGQGPQFIFQYYEEEERQRGNFPDRFSGHQFPNYSSELNVNALLLGDSALYLCASSFLAGGVNAYEQYFGPGTRLTVT.

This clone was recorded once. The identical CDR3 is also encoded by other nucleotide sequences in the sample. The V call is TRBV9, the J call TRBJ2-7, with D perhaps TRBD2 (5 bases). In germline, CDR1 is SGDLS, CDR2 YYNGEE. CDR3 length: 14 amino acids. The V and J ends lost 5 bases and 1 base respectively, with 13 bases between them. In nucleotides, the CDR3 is TGTGCCAGCAGTGGCGGACTGGGATCCTACGAGCAGTACTTC. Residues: CASSGGLGSYEQYF.

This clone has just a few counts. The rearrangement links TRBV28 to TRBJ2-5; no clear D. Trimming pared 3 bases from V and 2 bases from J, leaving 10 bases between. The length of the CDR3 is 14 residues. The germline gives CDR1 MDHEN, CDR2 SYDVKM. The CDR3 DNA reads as TGTGCCAGCAGTTTCCTATCCCGACAAGAGACCCAGTACTTC. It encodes CASSFLSRQETQYF.

The CDR3 DNA is TGTGCCAGCAGCGTAGAGCCTAGCGGTACCTACGAGCAGTACTTC. It translates to CASSVEPSGTYEQYF. The chain carries TRBV9 and TRBJ2-7; 7 nucleotides align to TRBD2. CDR1 and CDR2 from the germline V gene are SGDLS and YYNGEE. This CDR3 has 15 residues. With 0 bases clipped from V and 2 bases from J, the junction kept 5 bases outside the gene matches.

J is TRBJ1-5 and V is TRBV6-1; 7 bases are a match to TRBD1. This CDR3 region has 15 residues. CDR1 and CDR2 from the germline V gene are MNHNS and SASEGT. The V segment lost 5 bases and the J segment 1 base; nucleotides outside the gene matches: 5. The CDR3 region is CASSSPDRSNQPQHF. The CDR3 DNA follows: TGTGCCAGCAGTTCCCCGGACAGGAGCAATCAGCCCCAGCATTTT.

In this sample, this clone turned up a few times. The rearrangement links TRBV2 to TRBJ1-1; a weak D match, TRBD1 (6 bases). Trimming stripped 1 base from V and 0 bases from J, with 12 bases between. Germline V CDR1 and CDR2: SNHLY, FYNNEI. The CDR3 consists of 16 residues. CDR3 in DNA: TGTGCCAGCAGTGAAGGGGCAGGGGCCATGAACACTGAAGCTTTCTTT. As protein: CASSEGAGAMNTEAFF.

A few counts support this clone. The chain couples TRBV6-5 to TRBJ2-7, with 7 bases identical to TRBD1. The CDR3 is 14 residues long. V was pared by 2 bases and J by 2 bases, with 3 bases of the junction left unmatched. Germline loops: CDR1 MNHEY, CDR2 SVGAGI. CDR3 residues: CASSYDREPYEQYF. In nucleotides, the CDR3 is TGTGCCAGCAGTTACGACAGGGAGCCCTACGAGCAGTACTTC.

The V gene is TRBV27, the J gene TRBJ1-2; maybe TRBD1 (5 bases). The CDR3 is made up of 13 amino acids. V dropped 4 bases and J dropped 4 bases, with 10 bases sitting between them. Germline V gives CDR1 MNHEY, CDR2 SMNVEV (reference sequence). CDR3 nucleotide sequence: TGTGCCAGCAGTTCCGGCAGGGTCTATGGCTACACCTTC. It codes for CASSSGRVYGYTF.

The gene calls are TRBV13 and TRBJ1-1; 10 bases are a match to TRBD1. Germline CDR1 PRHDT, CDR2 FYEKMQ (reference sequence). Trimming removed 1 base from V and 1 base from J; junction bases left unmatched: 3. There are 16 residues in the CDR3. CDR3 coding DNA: TGTGCCAGCAGCTTAGCTGGGACAGGGGCGAACACTGAAGCTTTCTTT. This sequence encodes CASSLAGTGANTEAFF.

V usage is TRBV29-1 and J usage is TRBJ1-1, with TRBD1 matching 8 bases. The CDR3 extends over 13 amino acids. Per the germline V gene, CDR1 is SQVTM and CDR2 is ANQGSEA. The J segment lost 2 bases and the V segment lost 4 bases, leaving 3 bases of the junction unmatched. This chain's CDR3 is CSVVGQGNTEAFF. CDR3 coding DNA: TGCAGCGTTGTTGGACAGGGTAACACTGAAGCTTTCTTT.

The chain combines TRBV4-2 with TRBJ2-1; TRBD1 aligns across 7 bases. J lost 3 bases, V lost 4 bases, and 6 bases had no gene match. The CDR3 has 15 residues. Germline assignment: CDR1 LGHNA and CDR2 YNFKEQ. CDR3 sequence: CASSPSTGYYNEQFF. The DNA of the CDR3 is TGTGCCAGCAGCCCCTCGACAGGGTACTACAATGAGCAGTTCTTC.

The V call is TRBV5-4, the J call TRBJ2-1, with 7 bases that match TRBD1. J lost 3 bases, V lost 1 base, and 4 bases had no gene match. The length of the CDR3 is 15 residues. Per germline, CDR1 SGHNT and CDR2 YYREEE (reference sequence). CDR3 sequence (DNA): TGTGCCAGCAGCTTGTCCTGGGACAGCTACAATGAGCAGTTCTTC. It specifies CASSLSWDSYNEQFF. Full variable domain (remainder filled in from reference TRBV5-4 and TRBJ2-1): ETGVTQSPTHLIKTRGQQVTLRCSSQSGHNTVSWYQQALGQGPQFIFQYYREEENGRGNFPPRFSGLQFPNYSSELNVNALELDDSALYLCASSLSWDSYNEQFFGPGTRLTVL.

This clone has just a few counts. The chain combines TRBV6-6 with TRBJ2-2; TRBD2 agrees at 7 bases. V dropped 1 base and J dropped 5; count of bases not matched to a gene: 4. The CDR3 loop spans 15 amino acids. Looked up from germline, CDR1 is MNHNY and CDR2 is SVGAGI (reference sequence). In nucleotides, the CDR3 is TGTGCCAGCAGTTACTTGGGGCGGGAGACCGGGGAGCTGTTTTTT. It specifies CASSYLGRETGELFF.

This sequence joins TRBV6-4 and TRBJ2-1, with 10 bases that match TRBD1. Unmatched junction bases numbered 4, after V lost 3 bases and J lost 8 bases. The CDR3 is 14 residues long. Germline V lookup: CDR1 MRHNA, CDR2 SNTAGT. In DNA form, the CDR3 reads TGTGCCAGCAGTGAGGGACAGGGGCCTGATGAGCAGTTCTTC. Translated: CASSEGQGPDEQFF.

CDR3 sequence reads: CASSQRGQESYGYTF. Written as DNA, the CDR3 is TGTGCCAGCAGCCAACGGGGACAGGAGAGCTATGGCTACACCTTC. The chain carries TRBV4-2 and TRBJ1-2; 8 bases are shared with TRBD1. Per germline, CDR1 LGHNA and CDR2 YNFKEQ. The CDR3 consists of 15 residues. V lost 2 bases, J lost 4 bases, and 6 bases stayed unmatched.

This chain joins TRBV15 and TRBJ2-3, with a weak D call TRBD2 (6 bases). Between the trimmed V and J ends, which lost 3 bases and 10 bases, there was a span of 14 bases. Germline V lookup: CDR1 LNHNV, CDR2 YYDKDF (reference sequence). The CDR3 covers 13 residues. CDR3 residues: CATSRGDWSPQYF. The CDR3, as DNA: TGTGCCACCAGCAGGGGGGACTGGAGCCCGCAGTATTTT.

The CDR3 sequence: CASSYSQGGSAKLFF. CDR3 in DNA: TGTGCCAGCAGTTACTCGCAGGGAGGGTCGGCAAAACTGTTTTTT. The chain couples TRBV6-5 to TRBJ1-4; D may be TRBD1 (5 bases). Germline CDR1 reads MNHEY; CDR2 reads SVGAGI. The CDR3 is 15 amino acids. The V end lost 0 bases, the J end lost 10 bases, and 15 bases lay between the germline ends.

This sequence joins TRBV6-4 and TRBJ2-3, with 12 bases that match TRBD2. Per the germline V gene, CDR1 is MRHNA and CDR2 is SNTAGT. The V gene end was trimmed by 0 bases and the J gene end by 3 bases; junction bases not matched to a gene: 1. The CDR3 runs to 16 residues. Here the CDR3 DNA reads TGTGCCAGCAGTGACTCGCTAGCGGGGGGGACAGATACGCAGTATTTT. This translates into CASSDSLAGGTDTQYF.

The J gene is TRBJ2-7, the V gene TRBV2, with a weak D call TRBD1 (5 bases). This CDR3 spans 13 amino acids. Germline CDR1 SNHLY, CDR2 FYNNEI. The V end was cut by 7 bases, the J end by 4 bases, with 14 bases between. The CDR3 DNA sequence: TGTGCCAGCAAGGGGTTACTCCGATACGAGCAGTACTTC. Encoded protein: CASKGLLRYEQYF. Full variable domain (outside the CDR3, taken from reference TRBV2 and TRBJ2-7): EPEVTQTPSHQVTQMGQEVILRCVPISNHLYFYWYRQILGQKVEFLVSFYNNEISEKSEIFDDQFSVERPDGSNFTLKIRSTKLEDSAMYFCASKGLLRYEQYFGPGTRLTVT.

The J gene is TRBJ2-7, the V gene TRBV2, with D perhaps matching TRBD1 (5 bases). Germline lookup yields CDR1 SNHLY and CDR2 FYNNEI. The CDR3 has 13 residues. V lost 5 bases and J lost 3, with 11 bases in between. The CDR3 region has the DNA TGTGCCAGCAGTTCCAGGGTGGTCTACGAGCAGTACTTC. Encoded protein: CASSSRVVYEQYF. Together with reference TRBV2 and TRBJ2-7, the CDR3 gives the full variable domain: EPEVTQTPSHQVTQMGQEVILRCVPISNHLYFYWYRQILGQKVEFLVSFYNNEISEKSEIFDDQFSVERPDGSNFTLKIRSTKLEDSAMYFCASSSRVVYEQYFGPGTRLTVT.